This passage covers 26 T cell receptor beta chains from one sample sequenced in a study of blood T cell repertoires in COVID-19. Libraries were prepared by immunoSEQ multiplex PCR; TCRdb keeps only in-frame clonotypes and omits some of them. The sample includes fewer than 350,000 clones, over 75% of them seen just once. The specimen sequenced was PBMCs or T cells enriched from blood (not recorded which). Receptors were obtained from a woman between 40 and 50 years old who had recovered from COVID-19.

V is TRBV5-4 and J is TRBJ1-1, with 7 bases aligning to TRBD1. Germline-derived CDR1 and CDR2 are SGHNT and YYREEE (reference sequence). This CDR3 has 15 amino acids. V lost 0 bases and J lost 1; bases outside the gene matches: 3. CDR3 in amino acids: CASSLEGARNTEAFF. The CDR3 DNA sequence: TGTGCCAGCAGCTTGGAGGGGGCCAGGAACACTGAAGCTTTCTTT.

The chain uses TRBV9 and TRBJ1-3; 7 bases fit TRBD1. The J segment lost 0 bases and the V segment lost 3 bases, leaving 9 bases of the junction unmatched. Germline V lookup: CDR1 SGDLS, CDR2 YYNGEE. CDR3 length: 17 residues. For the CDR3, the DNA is TGTGCCAGCAGCGCCCTAGGACAGGTGCTCTCTGGAAACACCATATATTTT. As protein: CASSALGQVLSGNTIYF.

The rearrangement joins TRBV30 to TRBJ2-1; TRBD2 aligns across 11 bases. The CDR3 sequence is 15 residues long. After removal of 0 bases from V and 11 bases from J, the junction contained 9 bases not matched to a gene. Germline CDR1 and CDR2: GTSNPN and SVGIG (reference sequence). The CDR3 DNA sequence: TGTGCCTGGAGTGTATCTAGCGGGAGGAGGTCGAAGCAGTTCTTC. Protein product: CAWSVSSGRRSKQFF.

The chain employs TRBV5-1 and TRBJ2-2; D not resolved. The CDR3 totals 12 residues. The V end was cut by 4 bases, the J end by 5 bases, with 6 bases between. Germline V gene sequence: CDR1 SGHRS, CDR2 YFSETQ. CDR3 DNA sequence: TGCGCCAGCAGCCCTAATACCGGGGAGCTGTTTTTT. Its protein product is CASSPNTGELFF.

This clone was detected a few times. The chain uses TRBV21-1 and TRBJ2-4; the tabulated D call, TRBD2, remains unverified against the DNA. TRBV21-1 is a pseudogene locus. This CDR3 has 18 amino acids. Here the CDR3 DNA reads TGTGCCAGCAGCCGGGGGAGGACTAGCGGGAGTCCCAAAAACATTCAGTACTTC. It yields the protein CASSRGRTSGSPKNIQYF.

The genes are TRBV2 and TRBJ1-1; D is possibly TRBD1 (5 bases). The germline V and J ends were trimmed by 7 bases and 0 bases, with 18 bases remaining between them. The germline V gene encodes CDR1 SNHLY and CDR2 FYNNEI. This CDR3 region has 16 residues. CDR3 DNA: TGTGCCAGCACCCTAAACCCAGGGCGAGTGAACACTGAAGCTTTCTTT. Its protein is CASTLNPGRVNTEAFF. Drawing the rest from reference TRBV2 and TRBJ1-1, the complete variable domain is EPEVTQTPSHQVTQMGQEVILRCVPISNHLYFYWYRQILGQKVEFLVSFYNNEISEKSEIFDDQFSVERPDGSNFTLKIRSTKLEDSAMYFCASTLNPGRVNTEAFFGQGTRLTVV.

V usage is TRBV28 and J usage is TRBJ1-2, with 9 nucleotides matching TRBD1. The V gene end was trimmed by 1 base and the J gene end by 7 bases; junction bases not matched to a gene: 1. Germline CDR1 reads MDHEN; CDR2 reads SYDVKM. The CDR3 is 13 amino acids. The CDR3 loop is CASSLSDRGGYTF. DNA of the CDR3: TGTGCCAGCAGTTTATCGGACAGGGGTGGCTACACCTTC.

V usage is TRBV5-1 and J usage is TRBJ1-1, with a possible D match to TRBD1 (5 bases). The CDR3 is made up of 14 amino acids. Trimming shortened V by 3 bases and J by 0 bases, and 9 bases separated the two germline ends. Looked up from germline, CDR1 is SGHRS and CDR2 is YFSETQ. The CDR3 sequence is CASSWGEVNTEAFF. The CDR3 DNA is TGCGCCAGCAGCTGGGGGGAGGTGAACACTGAAGCTTTCTTT.

DNA for the CDR3: TGTGCCAGCAGCCAAGGGACAGCTAATGAAAAACTGTTTTTT. Encoded protein: CASSQGTANEKLFF. The chain combines TRBV3-1 (or the pseudogene TRBV3-2) with TRBJ1-4; tentative D call: TRBD1 (6 bases). The germline V gene encodes CDR1 LGHDT and CDR2 YNNKEL (reference sequence). This CDR3 has 14 residues. Trimming cost V 1 base and J 3 bases, with 6 bases left between them.

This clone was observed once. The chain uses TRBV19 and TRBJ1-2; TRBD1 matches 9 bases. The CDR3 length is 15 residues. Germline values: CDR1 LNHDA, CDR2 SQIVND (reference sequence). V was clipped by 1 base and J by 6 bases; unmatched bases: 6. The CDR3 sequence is CASSIVETGGHGYTF. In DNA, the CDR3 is TGTGCCAGTAGTATAGTCGAGACAGGGGGTCATGGCTACACCTTC. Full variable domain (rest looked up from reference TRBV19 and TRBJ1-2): DGGITQSPKYLFRKEGQNVTLSCEQNLNHDAMYWYRQDPGQGLRLIYYSQIVNDFQKGDIAEGYSVSREKKESFPLTVTSAQKNPTAFYLCASSIVETGGHGYTFGSGTRLTVV.

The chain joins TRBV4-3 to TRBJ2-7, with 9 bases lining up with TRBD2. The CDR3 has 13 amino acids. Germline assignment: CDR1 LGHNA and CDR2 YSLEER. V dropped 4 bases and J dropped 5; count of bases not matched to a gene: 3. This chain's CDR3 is CASSLAGDHEQYF. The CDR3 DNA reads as TGCGCCAGCAGCCTAGCGGGGGACCACGAGCAGTACTTC.

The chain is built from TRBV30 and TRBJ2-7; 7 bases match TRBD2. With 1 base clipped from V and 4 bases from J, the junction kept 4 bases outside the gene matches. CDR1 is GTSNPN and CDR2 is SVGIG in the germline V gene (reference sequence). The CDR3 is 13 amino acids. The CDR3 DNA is TGTGCCTGGAGTGGGGGGGAGGGTTACGAGCAGTACTTC. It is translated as CAWSGGEGYEQYF.

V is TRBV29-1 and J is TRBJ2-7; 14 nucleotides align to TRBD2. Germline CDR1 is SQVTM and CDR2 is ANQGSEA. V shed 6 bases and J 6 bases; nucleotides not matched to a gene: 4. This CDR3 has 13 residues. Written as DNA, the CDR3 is TGCAGCGTAGGGACTAGCGGGGGAACCGAGCAGTACTTC. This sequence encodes CSVGTSGGTEQYF.

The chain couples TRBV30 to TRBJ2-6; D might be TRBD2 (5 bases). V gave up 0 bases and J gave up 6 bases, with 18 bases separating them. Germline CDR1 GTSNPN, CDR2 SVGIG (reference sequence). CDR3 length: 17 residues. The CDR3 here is CAWSVPRTFDLANVLTF. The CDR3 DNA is TGTGCCTGGAGTGTACCCCGGACTTTTGATTTGGCCAACGTCCTGACTTTC. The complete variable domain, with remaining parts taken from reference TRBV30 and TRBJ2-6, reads SQTIHQWPATLVQPVGSPLSLECTVEGTSNPNLYWYRQAAGRGLQLLFYSVGIGQISSEVPQNLSASRPQDRQFILSSKKLLLSDSGFYLCAWSVPRTFDLANVLTFGAGSRLTVL.

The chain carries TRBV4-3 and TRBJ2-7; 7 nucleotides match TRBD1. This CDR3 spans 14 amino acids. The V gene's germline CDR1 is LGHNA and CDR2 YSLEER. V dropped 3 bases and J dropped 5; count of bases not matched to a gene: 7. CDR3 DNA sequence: TGCGCCAGCAGCCAGTATGACAGGGACCACGAGCAGTACTTC. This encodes CASSQYDRDHEQYF.

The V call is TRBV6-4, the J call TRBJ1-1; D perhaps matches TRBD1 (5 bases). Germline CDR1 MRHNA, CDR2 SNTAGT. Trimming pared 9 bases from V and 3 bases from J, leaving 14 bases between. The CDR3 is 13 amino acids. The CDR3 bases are TGTGCCAGAACCCTGACAGATCACACTGAAGCTTTCTTT. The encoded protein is CARTLTDHTEAFF.

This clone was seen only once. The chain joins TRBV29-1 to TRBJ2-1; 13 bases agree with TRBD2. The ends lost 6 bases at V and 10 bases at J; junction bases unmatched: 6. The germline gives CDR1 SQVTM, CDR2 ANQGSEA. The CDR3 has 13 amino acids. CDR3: CSVLLAGGGEQFF. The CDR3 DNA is TGCAGCGTGCTACTAGCGGGAGGGGGAGAGCAGTTCTTC.

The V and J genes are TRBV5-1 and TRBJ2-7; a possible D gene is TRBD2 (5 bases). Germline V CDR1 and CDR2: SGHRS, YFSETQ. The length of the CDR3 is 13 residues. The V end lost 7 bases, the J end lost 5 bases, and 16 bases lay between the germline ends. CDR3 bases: TGCGCCAGCCCTAGGAGGACCCACCACGAGCAGTACTTC. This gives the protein CASPRRTHHEQYF.

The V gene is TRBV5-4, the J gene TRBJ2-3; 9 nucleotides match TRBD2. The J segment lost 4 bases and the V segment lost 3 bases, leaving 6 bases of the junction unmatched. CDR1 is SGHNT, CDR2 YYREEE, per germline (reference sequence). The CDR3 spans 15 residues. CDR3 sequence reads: CASSSPAGGADTQYF. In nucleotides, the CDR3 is TGTGCCAGCAGCTCCCCAGCGGGGGGTGCAGATACGCAGTATTTT.

CDR3 in amino acids: CASSYLTGINYGYTF. The CDR3 region has the DNA TGTGCCAGCAGCTATTTGACAGGGATTAACTATGGCTACACCTTC. J is TRBJ1-2 and V is TRBV7-6; TRBD1 matches at 7 bases. The CDR3 has 15 amino acids. Germline CDR1 reads SGHVS; CDR2 reads FNYEAQ. The ends lost 4 bases at V and 1 base at J; junction bases unmatched: 6.

The CDR3 spells CASSFLRDRGVNEQFF. The CDR3, as DNA: TGTGCCAGCAGTTTCCTCCGGGACAGGGGGGTCAATGAGCAGTTCTTC. This chain joins TRBV27 and TRBJ2-1; 11 bases are a match to TRBD1. The CDR3 sequence is 16 residues long. CDR1 and CDR2 from the germline V gene are MNHEY and SMNVEV (reference sequence). V gave up 3 bases and J gave up 6 bases; unmatched junction bases: 7.

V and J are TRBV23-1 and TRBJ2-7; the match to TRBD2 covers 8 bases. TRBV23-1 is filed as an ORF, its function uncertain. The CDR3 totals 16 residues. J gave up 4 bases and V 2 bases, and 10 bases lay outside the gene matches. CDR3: CASSQPPSGRLYEQYF. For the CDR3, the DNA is TGCGCCAGCAGTCAACCCCCCAGCGGGAGACTATACGAGCAGTACTTC.

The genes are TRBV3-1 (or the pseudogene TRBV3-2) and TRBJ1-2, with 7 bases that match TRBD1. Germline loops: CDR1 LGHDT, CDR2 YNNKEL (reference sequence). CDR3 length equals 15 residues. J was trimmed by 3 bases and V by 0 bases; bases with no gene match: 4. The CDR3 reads CASSQDAGTDYGYTF. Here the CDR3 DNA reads TGTGCCAGCAGCCAAGATGCCGGGACAGACTATGGCTACACCTTC.

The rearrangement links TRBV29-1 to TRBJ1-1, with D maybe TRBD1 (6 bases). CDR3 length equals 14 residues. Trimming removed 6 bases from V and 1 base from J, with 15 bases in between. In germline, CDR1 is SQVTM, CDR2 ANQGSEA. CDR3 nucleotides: TGCAGCGTCCAACAGGGAAGCAGGAACACTGAAGCTTTCTTT. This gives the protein CSVQQGSRNTEAFF.

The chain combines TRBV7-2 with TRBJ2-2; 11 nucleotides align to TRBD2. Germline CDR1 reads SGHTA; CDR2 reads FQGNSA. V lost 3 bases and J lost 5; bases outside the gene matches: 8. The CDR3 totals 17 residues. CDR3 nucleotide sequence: TGTGCCAGCAGCTTGCTAGCGGGAGGACAGGGGACCGGGGAGCTGTTTTTT. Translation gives CASSLLAGGQGTGELFF.

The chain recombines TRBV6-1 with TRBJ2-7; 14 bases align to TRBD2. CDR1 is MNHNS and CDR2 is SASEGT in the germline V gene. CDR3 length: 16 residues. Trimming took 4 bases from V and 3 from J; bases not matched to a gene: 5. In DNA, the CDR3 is TGTGCCAGCAGTGCGCGGACTAGCGGGAGGAACTACGAGCAGTACTTC. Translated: CASSARTSGRNYEQYF.